The sequence of this T cell receptor beta chain was determined in a study of blood T cell repertoires in COVID-19. About the research overall: From T cells, B-cell-depleted T cells, or PBMCs came the material, which was cDNA or gDNA.

Seattle's enrolled individuals joined amid active infection and were then monitored longitudinally. The CDR3 extends over 14 amino acids. Method: immunoSEQ multiplex PCR; TCRdb's copy keeps in-frame clones and lacks some. The table has 100,000 to 150,000 clones, roughly nine tenths seen once. The rearrangement joins TRBV7-5 to TRBJ1-1; TRBD1, the table's D call, lacks a check against the DNA. TRBV7-5 is recorded as a pseudogene. Sequencing used peripheral blood. The clonotype comes from a woman between 65 and 79 years old with COVID-19, enrolled during active disease. The CDR3 coding sequence is TGTGCCAGAAGCTTATGGGACAGGGACTCTGAAGCTTTCTTT. It encodes CARSLWDRDSEAFF.